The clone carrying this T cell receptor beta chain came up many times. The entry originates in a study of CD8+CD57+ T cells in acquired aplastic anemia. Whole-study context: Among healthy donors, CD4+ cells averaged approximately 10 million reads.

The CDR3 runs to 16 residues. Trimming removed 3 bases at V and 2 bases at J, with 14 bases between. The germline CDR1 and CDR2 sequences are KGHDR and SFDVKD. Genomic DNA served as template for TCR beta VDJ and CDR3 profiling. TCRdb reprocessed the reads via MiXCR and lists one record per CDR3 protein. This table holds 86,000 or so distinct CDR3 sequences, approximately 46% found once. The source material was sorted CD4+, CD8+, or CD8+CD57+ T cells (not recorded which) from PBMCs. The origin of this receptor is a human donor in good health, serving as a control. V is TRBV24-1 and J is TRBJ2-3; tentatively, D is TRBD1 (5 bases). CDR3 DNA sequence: TGTGCCACCAGTGATCTAAAGACAGAAAACACAGATACGCAGTATTTT. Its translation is CATSDLKTENTDTQYF.